This section outlines one TCR beta chain sequence together with its context. Its antigen is not identified. This record belongs to a study of shared clonotypes between healthy human individuals. Clones were sequenced by immunoSEQ multiplex PCR, and TCRdb holds only the in-frame ones, with some missing. The sample consists of about 870,000 clones, almost 95% of them appearing once. The V gene's germline CDR1 is MNHEY and CDR2 SVGAGI. The CDR3 consists of 16 residues. Trimming took 2 bases from V and 1 from J; bases not matched to a gene: 4. General study results and limits: Across subsets, estimated richness was generally greater for naive than for memory populations.

Naive-designated CD8 cells lacked CD45RO, were positively enriched for CCR7, and omitted terminally differentiated effector memory CD45RA+ cells. Only Caucasian adults living in Nashville, Tennessee made up the donor group. Sequenced sample: naive CD8+ T cells sorted from blood. The V call is TRBV6-5, the J call TRBJ2-1, with 8 bases aligning to TRBD1. The sequence was obtained from a man younger than 45 in good health. In DNA form, the CDR3 reads TGTGCCAGCAGTTACACCGGGACAGGATCCTACAATGAGCAGTTCTTC. Protein product: CASSYTGTGSYNEQFF.